One and the same sample provided the 9 T cell receptor beta chains below, sequenced in a study of cytomegalovirus exposure and HLA in healthy donors (TCRdb year 2017). Library method: the immunoSEQ multiplex PCR assay. A mixture of 60 forward primers for TCR Vbeta segments and 13 reverse primers for TCR Jbeta segments was used in the multiplex PCR. TCRdb provides this immuneACCESS table in a form limited to in-frame rearrangements. Some clones are lacking; in checked studies, under half of them reflect an unresolved V gene, and why the rest are absent is not known. The sample includes about 160,000 clones, with around 84% observed a single time. The top ten constitute 2% to 2.5% of the sample. Sequencing input: PBMCs. The source of these receptors is a man between 18 and 29 years old in good health and CMV-seropositive.

This clone was seen more than once but under ten times. The V call is TRBV10-3, the J call TRBJ2-5; D perhaps matches TRBD2 (5 bases). Per the germline V gene, CDR1 is ENHRY and CDR2 is SYGVKD. Deletions cut 6 bases from V and 2 bases from J, with 13 bases between. This CDR3 region has 14 residues. The CDR3 is CAISPTDFQETQYF. CDR3 nucleotides: TGTGCCATCAGCCCCACGGACTTTCAAGAGACCCAGTACTTC.

This clone was observed a handful of times. This chain links TRBV4-3 with TRBJ2-5, with 10 bases lining up with TRBD1. The CDR3 extends over 16 amino acids. V was pared by 1 base and J by 2 bases, with 4 bases of the junction left unmatched. The germline V gene has CDR1 LGHNA and CDR2 YSLEER. CDR3: CASSQGTGGRQETQYF. The CDR3 DNA sequence: TGCGCCAGCAGCCAAGGGACAGGGGGGAGACAAGAGACCCAGTACTTC.

This sequence joins TRBV4-1 and TRBJ2-5; 10 nucleotides align to TRBD2. The better agreement between TRBJ2-7 and the DNA end casts doubt on the J call. The CDR3 is 17 amino acids. Germline V gene data show CDR1 as MGHRA and CDR2 as YSYEKL. The CDR3 region has the DNA TGCGCCAGCAGCCAGTCAGCCGGGACTAGCGAGTTTTACGAGCAGTACTTC. Its translation: CASSQSAGTSEFYEQYF.

This sequence joins TRBV15 and TRBJ2-1; 11 nucleotides line up with TRBD2. The CDR3 has 15 residues. The V segment lost 1 base and the J segment 5 bases; nucleotides outside the gene matches: 1. CDR1 and CDR2 from the germline V gene are LNHNV and YYDKDF (reference sequence). The CDR3 bases are TGTGCCACCAGCAGAGGGGGACTAGCGGACAATGAGCAGTTCTTC. Protein: CATSRGGLADNEQFF.

The J gene is TRBJ1-2, the V gene TRBV6-5, with 8 positions matching TRBD1. The CDR3 is 16 amino acids. Germline CDR1 reads MNHEY; CDR2 reads SVGAGI. Losses at the gene ends were 0 bases for V and 3 bases for J; bases not matched to a gene: 6. CDR3 sequence reads: CASSYSPTGVDYGYTF. Written as DNA, the CDR3 is TGTGCCAGCAGTTACTCTCCGACAGGGGTGGACTATGGCTACACCTTC.

This rearrangement joins TRBV6-1 to TRBJ2-2; D might be TRBD2 (5 bases). V shed 7 bases and J shed 0 bases, with 12 bases lying between them. This CDR3 is 15 amino acids long. Germline lookup yields CDR1 MNHNS and CDR2 SASEGT. The DNA of the CDR3 is TGTGCCAGCACTCGGGGTTCCGCGAACACCGGGGAGCTGTTTTTT. This codes for CASTRGSANTGELFF.

The rearrangement uses TRBV25-1 and TRBJ2-7; tentatively, D is TRBD2 (6 bases). This CDR3 has 16 amino acids. Germline values: CDR1 MGHDK, CDR2 SYGVNS. Trimming removed 1 base at V and 5 bases at J, with 18 bases between. For the CDR3, the DNA is TGTGCCAGCAGTGAATTAATGGGACCACCGGGGGACGAGCAGTACTTC. Its protein is CASSELMGPPGDEQYF.

The genes are TRBV5-4 and TRBJ2-7; D not resolved. V was cut by 0 bases and J by 0 bases, with 7 bases left in between. There are 14 residues in the CDR3. CDR1 and CDR2 (germline): SGHNT, YYREEE (reference sequence). CDR3 nucleotide sequence: TGTGCCAGCAGCTTGGATATGAGCTCCTACGAGCAGTACTTC. It is translated as CASSLDMSSYEQYF.

This clone was counted between two and nine times. This chain connects TRBV19 to TRBJ1-1; D is undetermined. Trimming stripped 7 bases from V and 7 bases from J, with 10 bases between. CDR1 and CDR2 from the germline V gene are LNHDA and SQIVND (reference sequence). The CDR3 is made up of 11 amino acids. DNA of the CDR3: TGTGCCAGTACCTCTCCCTATGAAGCTTTCTTT. The encoded protein is CASTSPYEAFF.